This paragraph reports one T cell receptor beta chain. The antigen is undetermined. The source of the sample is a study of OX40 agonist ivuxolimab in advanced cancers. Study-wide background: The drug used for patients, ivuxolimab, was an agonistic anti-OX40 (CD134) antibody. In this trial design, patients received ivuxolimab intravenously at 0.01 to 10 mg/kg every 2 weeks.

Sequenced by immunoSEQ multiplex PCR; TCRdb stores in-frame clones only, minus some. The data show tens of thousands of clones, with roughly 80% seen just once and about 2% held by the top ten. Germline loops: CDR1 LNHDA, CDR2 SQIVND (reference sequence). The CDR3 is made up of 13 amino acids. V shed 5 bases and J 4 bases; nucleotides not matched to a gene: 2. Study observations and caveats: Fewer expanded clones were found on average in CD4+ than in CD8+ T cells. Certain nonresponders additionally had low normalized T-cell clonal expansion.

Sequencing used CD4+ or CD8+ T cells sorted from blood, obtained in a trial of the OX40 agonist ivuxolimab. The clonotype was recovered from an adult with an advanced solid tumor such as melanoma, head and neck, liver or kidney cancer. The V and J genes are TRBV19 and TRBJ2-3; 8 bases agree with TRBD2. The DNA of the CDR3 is TGTGCCAGTAGTGAACTAGCGGCAGATACGCAGTATTTT. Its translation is CASSELAADTQYF.